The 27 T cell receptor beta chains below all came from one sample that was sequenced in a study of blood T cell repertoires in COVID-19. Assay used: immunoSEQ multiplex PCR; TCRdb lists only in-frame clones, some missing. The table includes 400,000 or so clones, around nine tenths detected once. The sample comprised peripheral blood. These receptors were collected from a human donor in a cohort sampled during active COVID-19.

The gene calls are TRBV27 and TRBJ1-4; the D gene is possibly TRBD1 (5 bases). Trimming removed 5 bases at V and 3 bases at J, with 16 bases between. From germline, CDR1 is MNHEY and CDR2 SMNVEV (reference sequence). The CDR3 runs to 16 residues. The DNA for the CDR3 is TGTGCCAGCAGTCCGATCGACAGTGAGGCTAATGAAAAACTGTTTTTT. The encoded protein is CASSPIDSEANEKLFF.

CDR3 residues: CASRPGLVVSQQFF. In DNA form, the CDR3 reads TGTGCCAGCAGACCCGGACTAGTCGTGTCCCAGCAGTTCTTC. This chain joins TRBV11-2 and TRBJ2-1; 7 nucleotides agree with TRBD2. Germline-derived CDR1 and CDR2 are SGHAT and FQNNGV. The junction had 13 bases not matched to a gene; V was cut back by 6 bases and J by 11 bases. The CDR3 runs 14 residues.

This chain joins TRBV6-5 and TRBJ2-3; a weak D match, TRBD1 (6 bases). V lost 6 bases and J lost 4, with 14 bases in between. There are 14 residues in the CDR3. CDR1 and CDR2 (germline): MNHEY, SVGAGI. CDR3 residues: CASRLAGDPDTQYF. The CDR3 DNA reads TGTGCCAGCAGGCTGGCAGGGGATCCAGATACGCAGTATTTT.

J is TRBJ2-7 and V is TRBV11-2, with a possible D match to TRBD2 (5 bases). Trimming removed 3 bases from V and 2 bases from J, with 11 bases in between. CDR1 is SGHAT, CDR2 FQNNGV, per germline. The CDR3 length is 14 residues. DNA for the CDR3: TGTGCCAGCAGCTTGGTTGGGGAGCCCTACGAGCAGTACTTC. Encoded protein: CASSLVGEPYEQYF.

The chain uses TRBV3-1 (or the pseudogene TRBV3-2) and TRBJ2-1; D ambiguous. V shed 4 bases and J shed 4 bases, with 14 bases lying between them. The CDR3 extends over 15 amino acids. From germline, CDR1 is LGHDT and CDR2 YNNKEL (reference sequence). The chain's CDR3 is CASSPPSQIYNEQFF. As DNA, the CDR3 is TGTGCCAGCAGCCCCCCATCCCAGATATACAATGAGCAGTTCTTC.

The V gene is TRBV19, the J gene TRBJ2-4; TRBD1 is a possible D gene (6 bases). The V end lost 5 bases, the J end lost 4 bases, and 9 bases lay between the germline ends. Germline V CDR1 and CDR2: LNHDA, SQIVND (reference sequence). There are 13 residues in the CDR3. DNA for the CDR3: TGTGCCAGTAGTGAGGGGGTAAAAAACATTCAGTACTTC. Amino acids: CASSEGVKNIQYF.

DNA of the CDR3: TGTGCCAGCAGTTTCGGACTAGCGGGCTATAACACCGGGGAGCTGTTTTTT. Translating it yields CASSFGLAGYNTGELFF. The chain couples TRBV28 to TRBJ2-2; 11 bases are shared with TRBD2. The CDR3 consists of 17 residues. Germline CDR1 is MDHEN and CDR2 is SYDVKM. Unmatched junction bases numbered 5, after V lost 3 bases and J lost 2 bases.

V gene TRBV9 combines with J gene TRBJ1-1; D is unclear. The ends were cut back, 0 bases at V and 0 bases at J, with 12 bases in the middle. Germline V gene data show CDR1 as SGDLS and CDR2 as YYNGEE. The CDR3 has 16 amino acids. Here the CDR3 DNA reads TGTGCCAGCAGCGTAGTGGGAGGTGGTATGAACACTGAAGCTTTCTTT. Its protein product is CASSVVGGGMNTEAFF.

The chain's CDR3 is CASRLQGRTGELFF. The CDR3, as DNA: TGTGCCAGCAGACTACAGGGCCGGACCGGGGAGCTGTTTTTT. The V and J genes are TRBV28 and TRBJ2-2; tentative D call: TRBD1 (6 bases). This CDR3 is built from 14 residues. Germline V gene sequence: CDR1 MDHEN, CDR2 SYDVKM. Trimming stripped 6 bases from V and 5 bases from J, with 13 bases between.

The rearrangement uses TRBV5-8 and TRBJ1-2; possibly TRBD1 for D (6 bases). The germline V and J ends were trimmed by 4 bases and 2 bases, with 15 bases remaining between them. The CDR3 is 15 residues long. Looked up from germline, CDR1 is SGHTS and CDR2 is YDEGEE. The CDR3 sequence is CASSPIRGGNYGYTF. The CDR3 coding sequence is TGTGCCAGCAGCCCCATCAGGGGCGGAAACTATGGCTACACCTTC.

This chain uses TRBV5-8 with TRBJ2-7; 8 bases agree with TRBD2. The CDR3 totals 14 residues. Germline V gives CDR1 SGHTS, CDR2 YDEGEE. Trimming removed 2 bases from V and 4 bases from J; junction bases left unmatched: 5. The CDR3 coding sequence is TGTGCCAGCAGCTTTCCGGGGGGGAAATACGAGCAGTACTTC. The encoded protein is CASSFPGGKYEQYF.

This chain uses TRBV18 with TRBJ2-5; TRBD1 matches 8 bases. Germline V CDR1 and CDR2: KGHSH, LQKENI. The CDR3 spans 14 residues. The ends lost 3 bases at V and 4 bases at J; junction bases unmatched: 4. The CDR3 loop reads CASSPQQGGETQYF. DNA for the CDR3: TGTGCCAGCTCACCCCAACAGGGGGGAGAGACCCAGTACTTC.

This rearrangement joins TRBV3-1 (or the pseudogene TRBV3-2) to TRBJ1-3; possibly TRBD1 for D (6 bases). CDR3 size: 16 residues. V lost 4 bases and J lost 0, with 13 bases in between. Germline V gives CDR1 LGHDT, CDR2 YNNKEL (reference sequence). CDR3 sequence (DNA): TGTGCCAGCAGCCCCCTGGACAGCTCCTCTGGAAACACCATATATTTT. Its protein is CASSPLDSSSGNTIYF.

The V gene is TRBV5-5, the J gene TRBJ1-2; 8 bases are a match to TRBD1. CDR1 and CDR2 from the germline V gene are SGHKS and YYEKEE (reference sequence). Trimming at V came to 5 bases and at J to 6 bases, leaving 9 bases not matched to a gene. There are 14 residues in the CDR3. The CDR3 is CASRPMTGVHGYTF. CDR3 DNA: TGTGCCAGCAGGCCAATGACAGGGGTCCATGGCTACACCTTC.

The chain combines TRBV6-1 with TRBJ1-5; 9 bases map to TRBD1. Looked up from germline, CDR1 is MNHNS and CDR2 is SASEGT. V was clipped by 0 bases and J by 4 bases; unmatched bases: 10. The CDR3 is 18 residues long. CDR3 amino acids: CASSEATGGSFANQPQHF. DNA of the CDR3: TGTGCCAGCAGTGAAGCGACAGGGGGATCCTTCGCAAATCAGCCCCAGCATTTT.

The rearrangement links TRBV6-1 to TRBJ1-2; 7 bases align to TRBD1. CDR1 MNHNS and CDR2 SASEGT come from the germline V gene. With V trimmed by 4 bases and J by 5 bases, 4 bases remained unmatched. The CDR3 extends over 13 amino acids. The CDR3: CASSAVTGYGYTF. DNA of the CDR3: TGTGCCAGCAGTGCTGTGACAGGGTATGGCTACACCTTC.

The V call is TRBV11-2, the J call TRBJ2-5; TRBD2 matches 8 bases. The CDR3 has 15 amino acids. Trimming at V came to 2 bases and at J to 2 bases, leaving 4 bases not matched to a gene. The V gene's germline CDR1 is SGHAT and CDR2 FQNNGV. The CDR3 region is CASSLTSGKQETQYF. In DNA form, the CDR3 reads TGTGCCAGCAGCTTAACTAGCGGAAAGCAAGAGACCCAGTACTTC.

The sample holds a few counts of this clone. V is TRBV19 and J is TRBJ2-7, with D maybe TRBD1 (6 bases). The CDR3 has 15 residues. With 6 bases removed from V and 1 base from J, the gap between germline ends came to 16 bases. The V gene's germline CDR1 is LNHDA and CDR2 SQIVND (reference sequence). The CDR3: CASSPQGLSSYEQYF. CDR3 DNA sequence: TGTGCCAGTAGCCCTCAGGGGTTGTCGTCCTACGAGCAGTACTTC.

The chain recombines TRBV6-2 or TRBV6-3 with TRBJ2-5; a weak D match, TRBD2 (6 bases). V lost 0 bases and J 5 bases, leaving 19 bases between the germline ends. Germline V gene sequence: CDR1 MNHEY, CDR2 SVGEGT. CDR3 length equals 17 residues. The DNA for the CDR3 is TGTGCCAGCAGTTACTCGGCTCTGAAACGGGAGAGGGAGACCCAGTACTTC. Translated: CASSYSALKRERETQYF.

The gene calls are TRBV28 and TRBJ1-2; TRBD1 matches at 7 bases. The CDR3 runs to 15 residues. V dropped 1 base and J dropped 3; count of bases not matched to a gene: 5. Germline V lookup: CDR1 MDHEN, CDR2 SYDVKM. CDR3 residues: CASSLLGQYHYGYTF. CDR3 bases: TGTGCCAGCAGTTTATTGGGACAGTACCACTATGGCTACACCTTC.

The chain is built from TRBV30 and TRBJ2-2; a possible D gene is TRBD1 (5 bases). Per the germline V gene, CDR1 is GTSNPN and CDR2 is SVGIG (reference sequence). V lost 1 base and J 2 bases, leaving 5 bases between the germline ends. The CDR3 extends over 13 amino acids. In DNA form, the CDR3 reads TGTGCCTGGAGTGGGACAAACACCGGGGAGCTGTTTTTT. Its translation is CAWSGTNTGELFF.

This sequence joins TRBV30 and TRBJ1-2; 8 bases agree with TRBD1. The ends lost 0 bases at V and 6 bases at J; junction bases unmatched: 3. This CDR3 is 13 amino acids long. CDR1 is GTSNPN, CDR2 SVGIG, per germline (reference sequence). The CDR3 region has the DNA TGTGCCTGGAGTGTACAGGGGGTTAATGGCTACACCTTC. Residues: CAWSVQGVNGYTF.

CDR3 in amino acids: CASSFSGGQGDTQYF. CDR3 nucleotide sequence: TGCGCCAGCAGCTTTAGCGGGGGCCAGGGAGATACGCAGTATTTT. J is TRBJ2-3 and V is TRBV5-1; TRBD2 aligns across 9 bases. The CDR3 contains 15 residues. V shed 2 bases, J shed 5 bases, and the junction held 6 bases outside the gene matches. CDR1 SGHRS and CDR2 YFSETQ come from the germline V gene.

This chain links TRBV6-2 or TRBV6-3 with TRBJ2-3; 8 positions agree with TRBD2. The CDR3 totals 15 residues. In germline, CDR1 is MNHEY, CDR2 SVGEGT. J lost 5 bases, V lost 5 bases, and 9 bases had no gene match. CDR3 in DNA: TGTGCCAGCAGTAACCGGGGGGGAGCTAGAGATACGCAGTATTTT. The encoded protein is CASSNRGGARDTQYF.

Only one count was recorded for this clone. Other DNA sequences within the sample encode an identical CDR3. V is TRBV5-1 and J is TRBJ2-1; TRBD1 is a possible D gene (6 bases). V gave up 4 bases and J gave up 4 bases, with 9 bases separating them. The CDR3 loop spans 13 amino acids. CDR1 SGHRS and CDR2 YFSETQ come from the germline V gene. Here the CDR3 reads CASSLTGYNEQFF. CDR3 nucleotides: TGCGCCAGCAGCCTTACAGGGTACAATGAGCAGTTCTTC.

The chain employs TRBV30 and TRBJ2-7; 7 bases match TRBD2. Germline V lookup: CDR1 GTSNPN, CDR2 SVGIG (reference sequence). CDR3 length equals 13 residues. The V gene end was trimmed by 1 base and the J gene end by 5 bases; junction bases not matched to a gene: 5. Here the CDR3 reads CAWSDGAGDEQYF. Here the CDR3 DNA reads TGTGCCTGGAGTGATGGGGCGGGGGACGAGCAGTACTTC.

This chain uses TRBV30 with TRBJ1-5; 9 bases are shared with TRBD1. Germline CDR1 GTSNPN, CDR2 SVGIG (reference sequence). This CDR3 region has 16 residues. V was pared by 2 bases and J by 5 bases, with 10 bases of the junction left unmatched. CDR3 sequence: CAWSPPGQGWHQPQHF. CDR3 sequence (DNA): TGTGCCTGGAGTCCCCCGGGACAGGGATGGCATCAGCCCCAGCATTTT.